This T cell receptor beta chain originates from a study of cytomegalovirus exposure and HLA in healthy donors. The CDR3 totals 15 residues. V lost 0 bases and J lost 1, with 9 bases in between. CDR1 is LGHNA, CDR2 YSLEER, per germline. The PCR had 60 Vbeta and 13 Jbeta primers. Sequenced by immunoSEQ multiplex PCR; TCRdb stores in-frame clones only, minus some. Of just under 45,000 clones listed, under 60% were seen once; the top ten hold around 6%. The sequence was obtained from a man aged 55 to 70 in good health and CMV-seronegative. Sequencing was performed on PBMCs. This chain joins TRBV4-3 and TRBJ1-1; D unresolved. The CDR3 DNA reads as TGCGCCAGCAGCCAAGATTCCAACAAGAACACTGAAGCTTTCTTT. Residues: CASSQDSNKNTEAFF.